These 8 T cell receptor beta chains originate from one sample sequenced in a study of shared clonotypes between healthy human individuals. Naive CD8 populations comprised CD45RO-negative cells positively selected for CCR7, excluding terminally differentiated effector memory CD45RA+ cells. The method was immunoSEQ multiplex PCR; TCRdb's version includes in-frame clones alone and lacks a portion of them. Here the sample spans under 700,000 clones, approximately 95% being singletons. Sequencing input: naive CD8+ T cells sorted from blood. These receptors all come from a woman younger than 45 in good health.

The chain is built from TRBV7-9 and TRBJ2-1; D may be TRBD1 (6 bases). This CDR3 region has 13 residues. Trimming left V 10 bases short and J 5 bases short, with 15 bases between. Germline loops: CDR1 SEHNR, CDR2 FQNEAQ (reference sequence). The CDR3 coding sequence is TGTGCCAACTCGGACAGCTTGAACAATGAGCAGTTCTTC. Translation: CANSDSLNNEQFF. Supplemented by reference TRBV7-9 and TRBJ2-1, the full variable domain reads DTGVSQNPRHKITKRGQNVTFRCDPISEHNRLYWYRQTLGQGPEFLTYFQNEAQLEKSRLLSDRFSAERPKGSFSTLEIQRTEQGDSAMYLCANSDSLNNEQFFGPGTRLTVL.

The chain is built from TRBV5-5 and TRBJ1-5; the D is unclear. This CDR3 contains 14 residues. Trimming stripped 2 bases from V and 5 bases from J, with 11 bases between. Germline loops: CDR1 SGHKS, CDR2 YYEKEE (reference sequence). The CDR3 spells CASSLPGIDQPQHF. The CDR3 DNA reads TGTGCCAGCAGCTTACCGGGAATTGATCAGCCCCAGCATTTT. Full variable domain (missing parts from reference TRBV5-5 and TRBJ1-5): DAGVTQSPTHLIKTRGQQVTLRCSPISGHKSVSWYQQVLGQGPQFIFQYYEKEERGRGNFPDRFSARQFPNYSSELNVNALLLGDSALYLCASSLPGIDQPQHFGDGTRLSIL.

The chain couples TRBV7-2 to TRBJ1-2; D gene uncertain. CDR1 is SGHTA and CDR2 is FQGNSA in the germline V gene. The CDR3 has 13 amino acids. Trimming removed 4 bases from V and 2 bases from J, with 8 bases in between. The CDR3 here is CASSSPSNYGYTF. The CDR3, as DNA: TGTGCCAGCAGCTCGCCGAGCAACTATGGCTACACCTTC.

The chain links TRBV11-2 to TRBJ2-2, with a tentative D call TRBD2 (6 bases). Germline-derived CDR1 and CDR2 are SGHAT and FQNNGV. CDR3 length equals 17 residues. V gave up 0 bases and J gave up 1 base, with 12 bases separating them. For the CDR3, the DNA is TGTGCCAGCAGCTTAGATCGGGATAGCGGGAACACCGGGGAGCTGTTTTTT. The encoded protein is CASSLDRDSGNTGELFF.

V usage is TRBV5-5 and J usage is TRBJ1-1; D remains ambiguous. The CDR3 extends over 13 amino acids. Germline assignment: CDR1 SGHKS and CDR2 YYEKEE (reference sequence). V was clipped by 0 bases and J by 5 bases, with 8 bases between them. Here the CDR3 DNA reads TGTGCCAGCAGCTTGGATTGGCAAACTGAAGCTTTCTTT. This codes for CASSLDWQTEAFF.

The V and J genes are TRBV5-6 and TRBJ2-2, with D maybe TRBD2 (5 bases). V gave up 2 bases and J gave up 8 bases, with 7 bases separating them. Germline V gene lookup returns CDR1 SGHDT and CDR2 YYEEEE. The length of the CDR3 is 12 residues. CDR3 DNA: TGTGCCAGCAGCTTCGAGGGAGGGGAGCTGTTTTTT. Its protein is CASSFEGGELFF.

This clone was seen once. The genes are TRBV30 and TRBJ2-5, with D possibly matching TRBD1 (6 bases). This CDR3 is built from 12 residues. Germline V gene data show CDR1 as GTSNPN and CDR2 as SVGIG (reference sequence). V lost 6 bases and J lost 3, with 11 bases in between. The CDR3 reads CACSGAEETQYF. The CDR3 DNA is TGTGCCTGCTCAGGGGCTGAAGAGACCCAGTACTTC.

This rearrangement joins TRBV5-6 to TRBJ1-2, with TRBD1 as a possible D gene (6 bases). The CDR3 runs to 12 residues. The ends were cut back, 6 bases at V and 5 bases at J, with 11 bases in the middle. The V gene's germline CDR1 is SGHDT and CDR2 YYEEEE. The CDR3 spells CASTDTGYGYTF. The CDR3 DNA reads as TGTGCCAGCACTGATACAGGGTATGGCTACACCTTC.